This T cell receptor beta chain was captured in a study of T cells in Graves' hyperthyroidism and ophthalmopathy. General observations from the study: The model's output predicted ophthalmopathy at a median of roughly 6 months prior to onset. In the blood, most expanded thyroid clonotypes above 0.001 appeared as well.

The CDR3 sequence is 17 residues long. Per germline, CDR1 SGHAT and CDR2 FQNNGV. J lost 3 bases, V lost 0 bases, and 9 bases had no gene match. Template material for amplifying TCR beta CDR3 regions consisted of RNA transcripts. TCR CDR3 underwent first-round RT-PCR with the HTBI primer set. TCRdb fed the multiplex PCR reads into MiXCR, producing one record per CDR3 protein. Of fewer than 850,000 distinct CDR3 sequences listed, roughly a sixth are singletons. This clonotype occurred many times. What it binds is not known. The chain is built from TRBV11-2 and TRBJ2-3; 7 bases line up with TRBD2. The sequencing sample was made of blood. The receptor's source is a man in his fifties or sixties with Graves' hyperthyroidism. The CDR3 region is CASSLDRFGRRTDTQYF. In nucleotides, the CDR3 is TGTGCCAGCAGCTTAGATCGGTTCGGGAGGAGAACAGATACGCAGTATTTT.